This TCR beta chain originates from a study of T cell responses to AZD1222 COVID-19 vaccine (dated by TCRdb to the early 2020s). Study-wide context: AZD1222 recipients whose second dose came at about 4 weeks and those whose second dose came at about 12 weeks were combined into one group, since spike-specific TCR depth and breadth did not differ between the two schedules. Enrollment into the trials was organized by age into subgroups of 18-55, 56-69 and 70-plus years, and those subgroups contained about 150, 27 and 61 TCR-sequenced participants, respectively. TCR sequencing was performed for 230 to 250 trial participants, of whom about 200 were given two doses of AZD1222 and roughly 25 were given two doses of MenACWY control vaccine.

A remark on this clone: Its antigen has not been determined. Per-base qualities were not stored, and no clone one base away is much larger.

The CDR3 regions of human TCRbeta chains were analyzed by immunosequencing. The study's own analysis went as follows. TCRs in the repertoires were matched against a reference library of SARS-CoV-2-specific TCRs that had been generated with the MIRA antigen-specificity platform. Breadth meant the fraction of unique TCRs that were SARS-CoV-2-associated, whereas depth meant the fraction of total T cells that were SARS-CoV-2-associated. Using the MIRA data, each spike-specific TCR was mapped to the spike region that the TCR reacts to and placed in a CD4 or CD8 class. Log10-transformed breadth and depth values were compared by one-way ANOVA with Sidak's multiple comparisons tests. The table was pulled from immuneACCESS by TCRdb, which kept in-frame rearrangements only. Such tables lose some clones; where checked, under half of the loss comes from unresolved V genes, and the rest has no known cause. V and J calls and clone size are those listed in that table; D and trimming were worked out from the DNA. Across this sample there are some 28,000 clones, with about three quarters seen only once. Of the sample, roughly 6% falls within the top ten clones.

Summary of the overall study and its limitations: After two AZD1222 doses, both the breadth and the depth of spike-specific TCRs were significantly higher than at day 0 and than in MenACWY recipients. Because no samples from the day 14 peak response were available, repertoires could be characterized only after the peak T cell response. Participants were mostly white British and included more females than males, and it was suggested by the authors that clonal diversity may have been underestimated. Conclusions about previously exposed vaccinees are limited because only a handful of AZD1222 recipients were SARS-CoV-2 seropositive at baseline. Nearly half of unique spike-specific TCRs reportedly recognized epitopes outside regions mutated in the B.1.351 and B.1.1.7 variants. Vaccine-associated CD4 TCRs spanned the whole spike protein, with dominant responses in regions 160-218 and 743-854. In the small 56-69-year group, the increase in depth fell short of significance, most likely because of low power.

Trimming removed 0 bases from V and 0 bases from J, leaving 9 bases between the germline ends. The CDR3, cysteine through phenylalanine, is 16 amino acids long. The only DNA kept is the CDR3, 48 bases in frame from the first base. Taken from the germline V gene, the CDR1 and CDR2 loops are MNHEY and SVGEGT. Taken with the paper, the label for time point translates to: baseline before first vaccination. The vaccinee samples were drawn from two UK trials, COV001 and COV002, one of which was a single-blind randomized controlled phase 2/3 trial testing AZD1222 (ChAdOx1 nCoV-19) in healthy adults. For TCRbeta chain sequencing, PBMC samples from trial participants were taken at day 0 and at day 28 after the second dose.

The sample in question was peripheral blood, obtained on day 0 of AZD1222 vaccination. The V and J segments used are TRBV6-2 or TRBV6-3 and TRBJ2-4; the D gene is unclear. This receptor was identified in an adult in good health. The bases read TGTGCCAGCAGTTACTCGACGACTTTAGCCAAAAACATTCAGTACTTC. This is translated as CASSYSTTLAKNIQYF.